This T cell receptor beta chain was profiled in a study of blood T cell repertoires in COVID-19. CDR3 length: 11 residues. The ends were cut back, 6 bases at V and 9 bases at J, with 9 bases in the middle. Germline CDR1 is MNHEY and CDR2 is SVGAGI. Clones were read by immunoSEQ multiplex PCR, and TCRdb kept only the in-frame ones, dropping some. The sample has tens of thousands of clones, around 86% seen once. The sequence was obtained from a woman aged 60-75 years with acute or convalescent COVID-19. The chain carries TRBV6-5 and TRBJ1-3; D gene unclear. The sequenced material came from peripheral blood. CDR3 coding DNA: TGTGCCAGCAGCCCCGGTAGCACCATATATTTT. Protein product: CASSPGSTIYF.